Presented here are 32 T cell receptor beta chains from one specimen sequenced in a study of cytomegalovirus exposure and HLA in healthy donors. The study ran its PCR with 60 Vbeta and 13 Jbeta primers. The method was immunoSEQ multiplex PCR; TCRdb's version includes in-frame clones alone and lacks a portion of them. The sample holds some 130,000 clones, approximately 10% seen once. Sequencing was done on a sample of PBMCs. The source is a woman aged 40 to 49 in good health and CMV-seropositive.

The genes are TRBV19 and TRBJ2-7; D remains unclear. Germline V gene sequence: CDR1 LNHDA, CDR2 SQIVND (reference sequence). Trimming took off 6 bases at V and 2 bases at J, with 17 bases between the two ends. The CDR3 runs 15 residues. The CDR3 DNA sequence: TGTGCCAGTAGGCCCGGTCGAGGTATCACCTACGAGCAGTACTTC. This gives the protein CASRPGRGITYEQYF.

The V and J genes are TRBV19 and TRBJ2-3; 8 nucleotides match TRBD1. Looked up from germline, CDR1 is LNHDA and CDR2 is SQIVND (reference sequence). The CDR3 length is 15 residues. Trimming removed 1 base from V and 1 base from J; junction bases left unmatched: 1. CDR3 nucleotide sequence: TGTGCCAGTAGTATAGTGGGACAGGGCACAGATACGCAGTATTTT. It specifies CASSIVGQGTDTQYF.

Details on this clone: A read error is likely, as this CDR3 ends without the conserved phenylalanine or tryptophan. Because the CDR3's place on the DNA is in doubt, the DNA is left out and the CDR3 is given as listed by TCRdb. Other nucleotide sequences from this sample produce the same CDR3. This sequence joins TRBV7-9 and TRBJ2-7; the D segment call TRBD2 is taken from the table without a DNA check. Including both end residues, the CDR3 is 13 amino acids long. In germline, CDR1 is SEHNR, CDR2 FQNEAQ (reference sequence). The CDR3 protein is CASSSSSRYEKYL.

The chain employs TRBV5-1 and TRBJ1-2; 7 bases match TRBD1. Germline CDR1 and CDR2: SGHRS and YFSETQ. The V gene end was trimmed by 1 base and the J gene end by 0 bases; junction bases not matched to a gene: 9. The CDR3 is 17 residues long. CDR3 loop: CASSLKGQRTPNYGYTF. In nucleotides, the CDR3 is TGCGCCAGCAGCTTGAAGGGACAGCGAACTCCTAACTATGGCTACACCTTC.

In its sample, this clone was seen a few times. The CDR3, as DNA: TGTGCCAGCAGCGTCGGGACTAGGGGCACAGATACGCAGTATTTT. Amino acids: CASSVGTRGTDTQYF. The V call is TRBV9, the J call TRBJ2-3; 8 bases fit TRBD2. Germline trimming cut 2 bases from V and 1 base from J; bases unmatched to any gene: 3. The CDR3 is 15 amino acids. CDR1 and CDR2 (germline): SGDLS, YYNGEE.

This CDR3 is CASSYGQGATPLHF. CDR3 nucleotide sequence: TGTGCCAGCAGTTACGGACAGGGTGCGACACCCCTCCACTTT. This chain joins TRBV6-5 and TRBJ1-6, with 8 bases fitting TRBD1. CDR1 MNHEY and CDR2 SVGAGI come from the germline V gene. Trimming took 2 bases from V and 11 from J; bases not matched to a gene: 5. The CDR3 length is 14 residues.

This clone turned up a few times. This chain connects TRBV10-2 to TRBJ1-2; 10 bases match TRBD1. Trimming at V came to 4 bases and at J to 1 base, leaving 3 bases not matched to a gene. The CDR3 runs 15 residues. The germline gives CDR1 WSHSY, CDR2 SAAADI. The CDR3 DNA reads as TGCGCCAGCAGTGGTTGGGACAGGGGTAACTATGGCTACACCTTC. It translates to CASSGWDRGNYGYTF.

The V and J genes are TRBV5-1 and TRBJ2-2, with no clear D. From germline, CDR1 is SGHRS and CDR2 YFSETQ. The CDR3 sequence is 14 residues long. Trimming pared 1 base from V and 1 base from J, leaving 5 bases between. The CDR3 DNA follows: TGCGCCAGCAGCTTGTCAGGGAACACCGGGGAGCTGTTTTTT. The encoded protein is CASSLSGNTGELFF.

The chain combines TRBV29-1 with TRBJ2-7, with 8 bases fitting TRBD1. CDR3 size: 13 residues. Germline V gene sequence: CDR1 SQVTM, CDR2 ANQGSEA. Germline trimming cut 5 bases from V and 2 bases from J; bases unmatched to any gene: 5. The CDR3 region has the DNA TGCAGCGTTTCGACAGGGGTACCCTACGAGCAGTACTTC. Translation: CSVSTGVPYEQYF.

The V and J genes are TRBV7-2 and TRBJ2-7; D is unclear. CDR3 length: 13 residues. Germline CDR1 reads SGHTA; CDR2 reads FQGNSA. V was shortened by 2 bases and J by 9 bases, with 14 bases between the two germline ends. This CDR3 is CASSLSPLGVQYF. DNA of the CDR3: TGTGCCAGCAGCTTAAGTCCCCTCGGAGTGCAGTACTTC. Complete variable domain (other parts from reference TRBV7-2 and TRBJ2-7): GAGVSQSPSNKVTEKGKDVELRCDPISGHTALYWYRQSLGQGLEFLIYFQGNSAPDKSGLPSDRFSAERTGGSVSTLTIQRTQQEDSAVYLCASSLSPLGVQYFGPGTRLTVT.

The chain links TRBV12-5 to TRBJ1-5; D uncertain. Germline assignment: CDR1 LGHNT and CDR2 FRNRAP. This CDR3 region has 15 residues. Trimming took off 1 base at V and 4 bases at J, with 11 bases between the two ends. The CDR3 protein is CASGLDSGPNQPQHF. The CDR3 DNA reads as TGTGCTAGTGGTTTGGACTCTGGGCCTAATCAGCCCCAGCATTTT.

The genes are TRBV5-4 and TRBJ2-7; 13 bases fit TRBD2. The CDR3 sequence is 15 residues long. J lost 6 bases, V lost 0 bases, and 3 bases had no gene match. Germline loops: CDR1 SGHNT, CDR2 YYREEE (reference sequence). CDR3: CASSLGGLAGAEQYF. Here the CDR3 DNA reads TGTGCCAGCAGCTTGGGTGGACTAGCGGGGGCCGAGCAGTACTTC.

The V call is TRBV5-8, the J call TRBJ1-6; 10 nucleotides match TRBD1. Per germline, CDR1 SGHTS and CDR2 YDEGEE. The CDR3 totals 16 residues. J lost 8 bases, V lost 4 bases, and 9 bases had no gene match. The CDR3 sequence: CASSTRQGAKYSPLHF. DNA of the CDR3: TGTGCCAGCAGCACCAGACAGGGGGCGAAATATTCACCCCTCCACTTT.

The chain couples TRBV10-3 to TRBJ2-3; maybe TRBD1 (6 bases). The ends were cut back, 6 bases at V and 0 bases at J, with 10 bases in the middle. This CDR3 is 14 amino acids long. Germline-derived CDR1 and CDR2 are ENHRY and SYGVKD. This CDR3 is CAISGTLSTDTQYF. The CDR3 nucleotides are TGTGCCATCAGCGGGACACTAAGCACAGATACGCAGTATTTT.

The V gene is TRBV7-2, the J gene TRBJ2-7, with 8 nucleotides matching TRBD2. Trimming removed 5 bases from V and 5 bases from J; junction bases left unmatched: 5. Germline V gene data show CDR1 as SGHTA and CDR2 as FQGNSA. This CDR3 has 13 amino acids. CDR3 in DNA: TGTGCCAGCAGCCGAGGGGGACTAGACGAGCAGTACTTC. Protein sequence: CASSRGGLDEQYF.

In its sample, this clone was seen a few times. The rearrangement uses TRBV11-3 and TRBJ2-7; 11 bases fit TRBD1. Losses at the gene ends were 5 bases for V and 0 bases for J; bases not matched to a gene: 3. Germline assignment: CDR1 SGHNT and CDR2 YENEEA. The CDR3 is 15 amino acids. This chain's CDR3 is CASSTGQGASYEQYF. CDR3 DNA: TGTGCCAGCAGCACCGGACAGGGGGCCTCCTACGAGCAGTACTTC.

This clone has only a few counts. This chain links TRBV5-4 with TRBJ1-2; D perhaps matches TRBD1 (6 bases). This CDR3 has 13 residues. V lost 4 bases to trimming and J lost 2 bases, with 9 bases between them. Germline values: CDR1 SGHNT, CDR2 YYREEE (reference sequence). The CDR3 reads CASSPGQNYGYTF. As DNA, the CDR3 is TGTGCCAGCAGCCCCGGACAGAACTATGGCTACACCTTC.

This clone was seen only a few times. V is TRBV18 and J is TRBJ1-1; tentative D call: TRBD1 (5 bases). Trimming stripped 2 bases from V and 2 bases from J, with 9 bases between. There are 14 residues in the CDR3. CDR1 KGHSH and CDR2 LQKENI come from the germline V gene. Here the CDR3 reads CASSPTTVNTEAFF. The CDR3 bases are TGTGCCAGCTCACCAACGACAGTTAACACTGAAGCTTTCTTT.

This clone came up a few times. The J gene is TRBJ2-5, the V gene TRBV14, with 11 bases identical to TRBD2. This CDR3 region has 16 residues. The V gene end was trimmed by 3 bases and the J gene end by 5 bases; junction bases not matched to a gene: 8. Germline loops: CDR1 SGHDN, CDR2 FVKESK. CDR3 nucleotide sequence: TGTGCCAGCAGCCAGACCTTAGCGGGGGGGCTGGAGACCCAGTACTTC. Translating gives CASSQTLAGGLETQYF.

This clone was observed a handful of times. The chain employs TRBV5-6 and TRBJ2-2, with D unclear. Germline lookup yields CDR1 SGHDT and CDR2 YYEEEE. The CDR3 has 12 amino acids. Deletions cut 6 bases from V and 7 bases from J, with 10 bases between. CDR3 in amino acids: CASTSRGGELFF. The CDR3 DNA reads TGTGCCAGCACCTCTCGAGGCGGGGAGCTGTTTTTT.

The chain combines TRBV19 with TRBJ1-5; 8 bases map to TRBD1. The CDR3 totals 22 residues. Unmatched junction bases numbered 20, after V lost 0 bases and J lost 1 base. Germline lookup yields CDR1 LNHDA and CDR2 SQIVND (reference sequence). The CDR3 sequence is CASSIDRWARTGNGVSNQPQHF. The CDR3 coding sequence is TGTGCCAGTAGTATAGATAGGTGGGCGAGGACAGGGAACGGGGTGAGCAATCAGCCCCAGCATTTT.

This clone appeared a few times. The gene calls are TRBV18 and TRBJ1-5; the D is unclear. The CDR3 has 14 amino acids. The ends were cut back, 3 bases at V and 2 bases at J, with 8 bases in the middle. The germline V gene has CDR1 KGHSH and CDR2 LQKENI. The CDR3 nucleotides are TGTGCCAGCTCACCGAGCGGGGGCAATCAGCCCCAGCATTTT. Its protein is CASSPSGGNQPQHF.

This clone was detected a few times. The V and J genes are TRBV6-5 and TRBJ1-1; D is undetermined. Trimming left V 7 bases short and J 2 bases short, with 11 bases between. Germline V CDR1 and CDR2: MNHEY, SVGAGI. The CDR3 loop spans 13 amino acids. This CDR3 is CASTPPHNTEAFF. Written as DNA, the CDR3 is TGTGCCAGCACCCCCCCACACAACACTGAAGCTTTCTTT.

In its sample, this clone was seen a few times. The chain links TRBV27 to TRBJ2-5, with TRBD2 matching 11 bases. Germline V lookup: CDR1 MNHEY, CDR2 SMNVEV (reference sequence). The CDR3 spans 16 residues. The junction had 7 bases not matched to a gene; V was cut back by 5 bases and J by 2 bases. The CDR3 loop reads CASSTRLAGPQETQYF. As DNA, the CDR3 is TGTGCCAGCAGTACCAGACTAGCGGGGCCTCAAGAGACCCAGTACTTC.

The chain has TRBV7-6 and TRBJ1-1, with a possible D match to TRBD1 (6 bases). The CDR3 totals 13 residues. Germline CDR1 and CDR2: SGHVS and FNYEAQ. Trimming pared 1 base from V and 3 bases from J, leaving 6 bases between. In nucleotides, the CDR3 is TGTGCCAGCAGCTTAGACAGGGACACTGAAGCTTTCTTT. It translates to CASSLDRDTEAFF.

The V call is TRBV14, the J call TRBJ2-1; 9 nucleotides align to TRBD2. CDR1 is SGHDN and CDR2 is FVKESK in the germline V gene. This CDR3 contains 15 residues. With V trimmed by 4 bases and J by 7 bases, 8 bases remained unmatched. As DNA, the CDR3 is TGTGCCAGCAGCCTGGGGCGGGGGGGCCGGAATGAGCAGTTCTTC. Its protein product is CASSLGRGGRNEQFF.

The CDR3 protein is CASSVAGGSTNNEQFF. CDR3 nucleotide sequence: TGTGCCAGCAGCGTAGCTGGCGGATCTACTAACAATGAGCAGTTCTTC. The rearrangement links TRBV9 to TRBJ2-1; D is undetermined. Germline loops: CDR1 SGDLS, CDR2 YYNGEE. CDR3 length: 16 amino acids. Trimming took 0 bases from V and 5 from J, leaving 15 bases between them. The full variable domain, completed using reference TRBV9 and TRBJ2-1, is DSGVTQTPKHLITATGQRVTLRCSPRSGDLSVYWYQQSLDQGLQFLIQYYNGEERAKGNILERFSAQQFPDLHSELNLSSLELGDSALYFCASSVAGGSTNNEQFFGPGTRLTVL.

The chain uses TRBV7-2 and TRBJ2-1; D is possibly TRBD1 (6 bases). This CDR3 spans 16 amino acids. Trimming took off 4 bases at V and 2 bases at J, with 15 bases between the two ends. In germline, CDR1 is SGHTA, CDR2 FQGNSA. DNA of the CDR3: TGTGCCAGCAGCTGGACAGTCTCGCCCGCCTACAATGAGCAGTTCTTC. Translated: CASSWTVSPAYNEQFF.

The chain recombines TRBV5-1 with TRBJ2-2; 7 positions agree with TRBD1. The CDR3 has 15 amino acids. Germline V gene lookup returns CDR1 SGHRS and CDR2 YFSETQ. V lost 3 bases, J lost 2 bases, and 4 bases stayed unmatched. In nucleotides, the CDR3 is TGCGCCAGCAGCTGGGACAGTTATAACACCGGGGAGCTGTTTTTT. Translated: CASSWDSYNTGELFF.

The CDR3 nucleotides read TGTGCCAGCAGTGTGCGGGCGGGCACCGGGGAGCTGTTTTTT. Protein: CASSVRAGTGELFF. The chain couples TRBV7-7 to TRBJ2-2; D might be TRBD2 (5 bases). Trimming took off 6 bases at V and 4 bases at J, with 12 bases between the two ends. The germline V gene encodes CDR1 SSHAT and CDR2 FNYEAQ (reference sequence). The CDR3 covers 14 residues. Full variable domain (remainder filled in from reference TRBV7-7 and TRBJ2-2): GAGVSQSPRYKVTKRGQDVTLRCDPISSHATLYWYQQALGQGPEFLTYFNYEAQPDKSGLPSDRFSAERPEGSISTLTIQRTEQRDSAMYRCASSVRAGTGELFFGEGSRLTVL.

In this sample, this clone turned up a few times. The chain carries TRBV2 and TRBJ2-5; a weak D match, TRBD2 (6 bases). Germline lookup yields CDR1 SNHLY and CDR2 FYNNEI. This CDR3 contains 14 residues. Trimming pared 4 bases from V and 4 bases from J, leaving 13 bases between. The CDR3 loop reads CASSGGTAAETQYF. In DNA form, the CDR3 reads TGTGCCAGCAGTGGAGGGACTGCCGCAGAGACCCAGTACTTC.

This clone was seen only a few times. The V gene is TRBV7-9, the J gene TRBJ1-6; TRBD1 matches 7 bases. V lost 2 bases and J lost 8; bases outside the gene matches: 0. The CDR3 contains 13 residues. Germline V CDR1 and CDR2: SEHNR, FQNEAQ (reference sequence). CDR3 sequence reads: CASSLQGDSPLHF. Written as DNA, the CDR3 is TGTGCCAGCAGCTTACAGGGGGATTCACCCCTCCACTTT.